These 19 T cell receptor beta chains were all obtained from the same sample, sequenced in a study of OX40 agonist ivuxolimab in advanced cancers. Profiled with immunoSEQ multiplex PCR; TCRdb holds only in-frame clones, not every one. The sample yields 55,000 to 75,000 clones, just under 85% seen once. This material consisted of CD4+ or CD8+ T cells sorted from blood, taken in a trial of the OX40 agonist ivuxolimab. Receptors originate from an adult with an advanced solid tumor such as melanoma, head and neck, liver or kidney cancer.

V and J are TRBV9 and TRBJ2-5; no clear D. V was pared by 0 bases and J by 2 bases, with 14 bases between. Germline loops: CDR1 SGDLS, CDR2 YYNGEE. The CDR3 consists of 16 residues. CDR3 nucleotide sequence: TGTGCCAGCAGCGTAGATCCAGGACGTGGGCAAGAGACCCAGTACTTC. Translating it yields CASSVDPGRGQETQYF.

J is TRBJ1-6 and V is TRBV30; 7 bases map to TRBD1. Per germline, CDR1 GTSNPN and CDR2 SVGIG (reference sequence). V trimming: 7 bases; J trimming: 10 bases; junction bases outside the gene matches: 13. This CDR3 comprises 14 residues. The CDR3 spells CASKLTGWGSPLHF. The DNA for the CDR3 is TGTGCCTCGAAACTGACAGGGTGGGGATCACCCCTCCACTTT.

The chain is built from TRBV11-2 and TRBJ1-1; 9 bases align to TRBD1. The junction had 7 bases not matched to a gene; V was cut back by 5 bases and J by 3 bases. CDR1 and CDR2 (germline): SGHAT, FQNNGV. CDR3 size: 15 residues. CDR3 amino acids: CASSLRQGVYTEAFF. The DNA for the CDR3 is TGTGCCAGCAGCCTCAGACAGGGGGTTTACACTGAAGCTTTCTTT.

This chain joins TRBV6-6 and TRBJ1-2, with D possibly TRBD1 on 6 matching bases. The CDR3 runs 15 residues. The germline V and J ends were trimmed by 8 bases and 4 bases, with 20 bases remaining between them. Germline CDR1 MNHNY, CDR2 SVGAGI (reference sequence). This CDR3 reads CASGRGTETFYGYTF. CDR3 DNA: TGTGCCAGCGGGAGGGGGACGGAAACCTTCTATGGCTACACCTTC.

The chain is built from TRBV6-1 and TRBJ2-7, with D perhaps matching TRBD1 (5 bases). CDR1 and CDR2 from the germline V gene are MNHNS and SASEGT. The CDR3 has 15 amino acids. V lost 1 base, J lost 4 bases, and 14 bases lay in between. The CDR3: CASSEGREITYEQYF. CDR3 sequence (DNA): TGTGCCAGCAGTGAAGGCAGGGAAATAACTTACGAGCAGTACTTC.

V is TRBV5-5 and J is TRBJ2-2; 8 bases match TRBD2. Per germline, CDR1 SGHKS and CDR2 YYEKEE (reference sequence). V dropped 4 bases and J dropped 6; count of bases not matched to a gene: 8. This CDR3 is 15 amino acids long. The CDR3 sequence: CASSPGLGGSGELFF. For the CDR3, the DNA is TGTGCCAGCAGCCCGGGACTAGGAGGTTCCGGGGAGCTGTTTTTT.

This clone has more than one count but fewer than ten. The chain uses TRBV10-1 and TRBJ2-1, with 8 bases matching TRBD1. Trimming at V came to 5 bases and at J to 5 bases, leaving 2 bases not matched to a gene. Germline-derived CDR1 and CDR2 are WNHNN and SYGVQD (reference sequence). The CDR3 has 13 residues. The CDR3 sequence: CASSRTGHNEQFF. Here the CDR3 DNA reads TGCGCCAGCAGTAGGACAGGGCACAATGAGCAGTTCTTC.

V is TRBV7-9 and J is TRBJ1-2; D not resolved. This CDR3 contains 12 residues. Germline-derived CDR1 and CDR2 are SEHNR and FQNEAQ (reference sequence). Trimming stripped 1 base from V and 8 bases from J, with 8 bases between. The CDR3 DNA reads as TGTGCCAGCAGCTTAGGCAGCGTCGGCTACACCTTC. Its protein is CASSLGSVGYTF. The full variable domain, rest sourced from reference TRBV7-9 and TRBJ1-2, is DTGVSQNPRHKITKRGQNVTFRCDPISEHNRLYWYRQTLGQGPEFLTYFQNEAQLEKSRLLSDRFSAERPKGSFSTLEIQRTEQGDSAMYLCASSLGSVGYTFGSGTRLTVV.

The J gene is TRBJ2-2, the V gene TRBV11-2; 10 positions agree with TRBD1. The CDR3 contains 17 residues. Germline assignment: CDR1 SGHAT and CDR2 FQNNGV. The V gene end was trimmed by 5 bases and the J gene end by 5 bases; junction bases not matched to a gene: 11. The chain's CDR3 is CASSNTGTGAGTGELFF. The DNA for the CDR3 is TGTGCCAGCAGCAATACCGGGACAGGGGCGGGGACCGGGGAGCTGTTTTTT.

Details on this clone: Different DNA sequences within this sample yield the same CDR3. The chain links TRBV27 to TRBJ2-3; 10 bases fit TRBD2. Germline V gene lookup returns CDR1 MNHEY and CDR2 SMNVEV (reference sequence). There are 21 residues in the CDR3. V lost 1 base to trimming and J lost 1 base; unmatched junction nucleotides: 17. CDR3 DNA: TGTGCCAGCAGTTTATGGGTTAGACTAGCGGGTCTACCCATGGGCACAGATACGCAGTATTTT. This translates into CASSLWVRLAGLPMGTDTQYF.

The genes are TRBV5-1 and TRBJ2-1, with 8 bases identical to TRBD1. V trimming: 0 bases; J trimming: 7 bases; junction bases outside the gene matches: 6. CDR1 and CDR2 from the germline V gene are SGHRS and YFSETQ. This CDR3 is 15 amino acids long. The CDR3: CASSLDGDRSNEQFF. CDR3 DNA sequence: TGCGCCAGCAGCTTGGATGGGGACAGGAGTAATGAGCAGTTCTTC.

The chain joins TRBV7-8 to TRBJ2-3, with a weak D call TRBD1 (5 bases). V shed 1 base and J shed 4 bases, with 9 bases lying between them. CDR1 SGHVS and CDR2 FQNEAQ come from the germline V gene. CDR3 size: 14 residues. The CDR3 region has the DNA TGTGCCAGCAGCTTAGTTCGCAGGGCAGATACGCAGTATTTT. Translated, it gives CASSLVRRADTQYF.

CDR3 DNA: TGTGCCAGCAGCCTTAACAGAGATGAAGCTTTCTTT. It is translated as CASSLNRDEAFF. The chain combines TRBV4-2 with TRBJ1-1; no definite D call. Germline CDR1 LGHNA, CDR2 YNFKEQ. The CDR3 length is 12 residues. The V end was cut by 4 bases, the J end by 7 bases, with 10 bases between.

This chain links TRBV6-5 with TRBJ1-4; weak D call: TRBD1 (6 bases). The CDR3 is made up of 15 amino acids. V was cut by 6 bases and J by 4 bases, with 15 bases left in between. Germline V lookup: CDR1 MNHEY, CDR2 SVGAGI. The CDR3 DNA is TGTGCCAGCAGCGACACAGGGAGGGATAATGAAAAACTGTTTTTT. Translation gives CASSDTGRDNEKLFF.

V and J are TRBV7-7 and TRBJ2-7; D ambiguous. Germline CDR1 SSHAT, CDR2 FNYEAQ (reference sequence). The CDR3 has 15 amino acids. The DNA for the CDR3 is TGTGCTAGCAGGCCACCGCCCCATCGGATGCACGAGCAGTACGTC. This codes for CASRPPPHRMHEQYV.

V gene TRBV27 combines with J gene TRBJ1-4; 7 bases are shared with TRBD1. V gave up 5 bases and J gave up 4 bases; unmatched junction bases: 4. The CDR3 is 14 residues long. Germline assignment: CDR1 MNHEY and CDR2 SMNVEV (reference sequence). The DNA for the CDR3 is TGTGCCAGCAGTGTACGACAGGGTAATGAAAAACTGTTTTTT. Protein product: CASSVRQGNEKLFF.

V is TRBV28 and J is TRBJ2-7; 8 positions agree with TRBD2. The CDR3 covers 16 residues. V shed 6 bases and J 3 bases; nucleotides not matched to a gene: 13. Germline CDR1 reads MDHEN; CDR2 reads SYDVKM. The CDR3 region has the DNA TGTGCCAGCAGCCGACAAAGCGGGAGTAGGATCTACGAGCAGTACTTC. Translating it yields CASSRQSGSRIYEQYF.

The genes are TRBV11-3 and TRBJ1-2, with 7 bases matching TRBD1. This CDR3 contains 13 residues. V lost 4 bases, J lost 8 bases, and 7 bases stayed unmatched. Per germline, CDR1 SGHNT and CDR2 YENEEA. CDR3 sequence: CASSSQGGGGYTF. The CDR3 DNA follows: TGTGCCAGCAGCTCGCAGGGGGGCGGCGGCTACACCTTC.

V usage is TRBV6-7 and J usage is TRBJ2-7; 7 bases agree with TRBD2. TRBV6-7 belongs to the ORF category, with a function that is uncertain. The CDR3 totals 12 residues. V gave up 6 bases and J gave up 3 bases; unmatched junction bases: 2. In nucleotides, the CDR3 is TGTGCCAGCAGCGGGAGGTACTACGAGCAGTACTTC. Its protein product is CASSGRYYEQYF.